The 17 T cell receptor beta chains below were found in one sample sequenced in a study of glioma-infiltrating T cells after dendritic cell vaccination. Sample time point: after dendritic cell vaccination, including at tumor progression/relapse. This table comes from immunoSEQ multiplex PCR, and its TCRdb copy is limited to in-frame clones, with some not included. The table records 55,000 to 75,000 clones, roughly 83% of them present only once. The specimen comprised blood, sampled after dendritic cell vaccination. The receptor set was obtained from a human donor with glioblastoma.

The chain carries TRBV7-6 and TRBJ2-2; D is unclear. V lost 1 base to trimming and J lost 6 bases, with 12 bases between them. Germline CDR1 SGHVS, CDR2 FNYEAQ. CDR3 length: 15 amino acids. CDR3 sequence reads: CASSLGALGAGELFF. Written as DNA, the CDR3 is TGTGCCAGCAGCTTAGGAGCTCTAGGCGCCGGGGAGCTGTTTTTT.

This clone came up once. The chain employs TRBV7-2 and TRBJ1-1; D unclear. CDR3 length: 12 amino acids. V was shortened by 5 bases and J by 8 bases, with 12 bases between the two germline ends. The V gene's germline CDR1 is SGHTA and CDR2 FQGNSA. The CDR3 bases are TGTGCCAGCAGCCCCCAGCGGGAAGAAGCTTTCTTT. It translates to CASSPQREEAFF.

This sequence joins TRBV6-5 and TRBJ2-3; 13 nucleotides match TRBD2. Germline CDR1 is MNHEY and CDR2 is SVGAGI. V shed 4 bases, J shed 4 bases, and the junction held 5 bases outside the gene matches. The CDR3 covers 16 residues. DNA of the CDR3: TGTGCCAGCAGTTCCGGGACTAGCGGGGAGGCAGATACGCAGTATTTT. This gives the protein CASSSGTSGEADTQYF.

The chain links TRBV5-1 to TRBJ2-1; 9 positions match TRBD1. The germline CDR1 and CDR2 sequences are SGHRS and YFSETQ. J was trimmed by 6 bases and V by 1 base; bases with no gene match: 5. The CDR3 loop spans 15 amino acids. The CDR3 is CASSLLQGAFNEQFF. For the CDR3, the DNA is TGCGCCAGCAGCTTGTTACAGGGGGCGTTCAATGAGCAGTTCTTC.

The rearrangement uses TRBV29-1 and TRBJ1-1; D is perhaps TRBD1 (5 bases). The CDR3 has 11 amino acids. From germline, CDR1 is SQVTM and CDR2 ANQGSEA. V was shortened by 7 bases and J by 5 bases, with 11 bases between the two germline ends. The CDR3 loop reads CSADRGTEAFF. The CDR3 coding sequence is TGCAGCGCCGACCGGGGGACTGAAGCTTTCTTT.

The chain couples TRBV30 to TRBJ2-3; D might be TRBD2 (5 bases). Germline lookup yields CDR1 GTSNPN and CDR2 SVGIG (reference sequence). The CDR3 covers 16 residues. Between the trimmed V and J ends, which lost 2 bases and 2 bases, there was a span of 17 bases. CDR3 bases: TGTGCCTGGAGTTCGGTATGGTCGGGATTCACAGATACGCAGTATTTT. This sequence encodes CAWSSVWSGFTDTQYF.

The chain has TRBV5-4 and TRBJ2-2; tentatively, D is TRBD2 (6 bases). With 7 bases removed from V and 2 bases from J, the gap between germline ends came to 12 bases. Germline V CDR1 and CDR2: SGHNT, YYREEE (reference sequence). This CDR3 has 14 residues. The CDR3 reads CASGRDSNTGELFF. CDR3 coding DNA: TGTGCCAGCGGGCGGGACTCCAACACCGGGGAGCTGTTTTTT.

This clone came up once. The genes are TRBV27 and TRBJ1-5; TRBD1 matches at 9 bases. After removal of 1 base from V and 0 bases from J, the junction contained 7 bases not matched to a gene. The CDR3 contains 18 residues. The V gene's germline CDR1 is MNHEY and CDR2 SMNVEV (reference sequence). The CDR3 protein is CASSLWGGTGSSNQPQHF. In DNA form, the CDR3 reads TGTGCCAGCAGTTTATGGGGGGGGACAGGGAGTAGCAATCAGCCCCAGCATTTT.

This chain uses TRBV4-2 with TRBJ2-3; TRBD2 aligns across 8 bases. This CDR3 spans 14 amino acids. V was clipped by 3 bases and J by 6 bases; unmatched bases: 5. Germline V gene lookup returns CDR1 LGHNA and CDR2 YNFKEQ. CDR3 region: CASSHGGTSDTQYF. The DNA for the CDR3 is TGTGCCAGCAGCCATGGCGGGACTAGTGATACGCAGTATTTT.

The CDR3 loop is CASSEAREFDGYTF. The DNA of the CDR3 is TGTGCCAGCAGTGAGGCCAGGGAATTTGATGGCTACACCTTC. The rearrangement links TRBV6-1 to TRBJ1-2; possibly TRBD1 for D (5 bases). Trimming shortened V by 3 bases and J by 6 bases, and 14 bases separated the two germline ends. Per the germline V gene, CDR1 is MNHNS and CDR2 is SASEGT. CDR3 length equals 14 residues.

J is TRBJ1-3 and V is TRBV21-1; the D call in the table, TRBD1, was not verified against the DNA. TRBV21-1 is an annotated pseudogene. CDR3 size: 17 residues. CDR3 DNA: TGTGCCAGCAGCAAAGGGCGAGAGGGGGCTTCGGGAAACACCATATATTTT. Encoded protein: CASSKGREGASGNTIYF.

CDR3 protein: CASSRDTSSTDTQYF. CDR3 bases: TGCGCCAGCAGTAGGGACACCTCTAGCACAGATACGCAGTATTTT. This sequence joins TRBV5-1 and TRBJ2-3, with a tentative D call TRBD1 (6 bases). This CDR3 has 15 amino acids. With 5 bases removed from V and 0 bases from J, the gap between germline ends came to 13 bases. CDR1 is SGHRS and CDR2 is YFSETQ in the germline V gene.

The rearrangement links TRBV7-2 to TRBJ2-3; TRBD2 aligns across 12 bases. After removal of 4 bases from V and 7 bases from J, the junction contained 3 bases not matched to a gene. CDR3 length: 14 residues. Germline lookup yields CDR1 SGHTA and CDR2 FQGNSA. The CDR3 sequence is CASSSWTSGNTQYF. Written as DNA, the CDR3 is TGTGCCAGCAGCTCATGGACTAGCGGGAATACGCAGTATTTT.

This clone was observed a single time. This chain connects TRBV2 to TRBJ2-5; TRBD2 is a possible D gene (5 bases). CDR1 is SNHLY and CDR2 is FYNNEI in the germline V gene. Trimming removed 5 bases from V and 10 bases from J, with 14 bases in between. The CDR3 is made up of 12 amino acids. CDR3 region: CASSIDYRDQYF. As DNA, the CDR3 is TGTGCCAGCAGTATAGACTATCGGGACCAGTACTTC.

The V gene is TRBV4-1, the J gene TRBJ2-3; 7 nucleotides line up with TRBD2. There are 17 residues in the CDR3. V dropped 4 bases and J dropped 6; count of bases not matched to a gene: 16. Germline assignment: CDR1 MGHRA and CDR2 YSYEKL. CDR3 in DNA: TGCGCCAGCAGCCGCGCCGGGGGGAGCGCCGGGGGGGATACGCAGTATTTT. Translating it yields CASSRAGGSAGGDTQYF.

In DNA form, the CDR3 reads TGCGCCAGCAGCCACCTTCAGGGCCCCCGTGGTTACGAGCAGTACTTC. Protein: CASSHLQGPRGYEQYF. V and J are TRBV4-1 and TRBJ2-7; a weak D match, TRBD1 (5 bases). Germline V CDR1 and CDR2: MGHRA, YSYEKL. This CDR3 comprises 16 residues. Trimming took off 3 bases at V and 4 bases at J, with 19 bases between the two ends.

The rearrangement links TRBV6-1 to TRBJ2-7; TRBD2 matches at 8 bases. V was pared by 5 bases and J by 5 bases, with 11 bases of the junction left unmatched. The germline gives CDR1 MNHNS, CDR2 SASEGT. This CDR3 is 15 amino acids long. The CDR3 reads CASSPSSGGAHEQYF. The CDR3 DNA is TGTGCCAGCAGTCCGTCTTCGGGGGGGGCCCACGAGCAGTACTTC.